This TCR beta chain is from a study of T cells in pancreatic ductal adenocarcinoma (TCRdb year 2017). A note on the overall study: The work assessed suppressive cells as well as CD8+ T cells infiltrating resected pancreatic ductal adenocarcinoma, measuring their numbers, locations, and properties, in order to shed light on the adaptive T-cell response that occurs naturally. Results and caveats for the whole study, not just this receptor: Tumor versus blood clonality comparisons may be biased because tumors are enriched in CD45RO+ effector rather than naive T cells, biasing toward lower diversity. Since most people with pancreatic cancer show up with disease that cannot be operated on, the resected cohort was biased toward the minority who had early-stage disease. T-cell clonality showed no significant difference between tumor and blood, with a mean clonality of roughly 0.12 in tumors and roughly 0.072 in blood. Compared with tumor samples, blood samples had more total productive templates and about 8-fold more unique clonotypes.

Pancreatic ductal adenocarcinoma patients who had undergone surgery without neoadjuvant therapy were selected. Right after surgery, resected tumor tissue went into ice-cold media, and part of that tissue was flash frozen for DNA and RNA. Genomic DNA was extracted from more than 5 PBMC and 9 flash-frozen tumor specimens using the DNeasy Blood and Tissue Kit with Proteinase K and RNase treatment. TCR beta CDR3 regions were amplified from genomic DNA using the immunoSEQ hsTCRB kit. An Illumina HiSeq system was used for high-throughput TRB CDR3 sequencing. The authors processed their data as follows. The immunoSEQ software was used to analyze sequencing reads, and nonproductive sequences containing premature stops or frame-shifts were removed. Clonality of the repertoire was calculated as one minus the Shannon entropy normalized by log2 of the number of unique productive sequences. TCRdb took this table from immuneACCESS and kept in-frame rearrangements with V and J called. Such tables lack part of the clones; where checked against another copy, unresolved V genes explain under half of the gap, and the rest is unexplained. V and J calls and clone size are those listed in that table; D and trimming were worked out from the DNA. The sample table contains 4,500 or so clones; only one count was recorded for approximately 62% of them. The top ten hold approximately 14% of the sample.

Regarding this clone: Its cognate antigen has yet to be identified. No base-level quality is on record; no much larger clone is a single base apart.

The CDR3 goes from the cysteine to the phenylalanine over 15 residues. Only the CDR3 DNA stays, 45 bases, in frame from base 1. Based on the germline V gene, the CDR1 and CDR2 sequences are SQVTM and ANQGSEA. At the junction V is shortened by 8 bases and J by 5 bases; bases outside the gene matches: 11. The receptor was derived from a human donor with pancreatic ductal adenocarcinoma. The rearranged segments are TRBV29-1 and TRBJ1-6, and 8 junctional nucleotides match TRBD1. The material sequenced was pancreatic tumor tissue. The CDR3 has the sequence CSLHPTGDNNSPLHF. The DNA is as follows: TGCAGCCTCCACCCGACAGGGGATAATAATTCACCCCTCCACTTT.